The table lists the clone carrying this T cell receptor (beta chain) with many counts. Its specificity is not known. The source of the sample is a study of glioma-infiltrating T cells. Study observations and caveats: Tissue-blood divergence was below expectation in non-neoplastic patients, above in gliomas. Very few CDR3 sequences were shared between tissue and blood.

The CDR3 contains 13 residues. Germline values: CDR1 WSHSY, CDR2 SAAADI. Deletions cut 8 bases from V and 0 bases from J, with 10 bases between. Using RNA template, CDR3s of TCR alpha and beta were amplified with iRepertoire arm-PCR. Each CDR3 protein is one row after TCRdb ran MiXCR on the multiplex PCR reads. The sample has approximately 190,000 distinct CDR3 sequences, approximately 30% seen once. Sequencing used glioma tissue, nonneoplastic brain tissue, or PBMCs (not recorded which). This receptor was obtained from a human donor with low-grade glioma or glioblastoma, undergoing nonglioma brain surgery, or in good health (not recorded which). The chain employs TRBV10-2 and TRBJ1-1, with D unresolved. CDR3 in amino acids: CASAGAMNTEAFF. As DNA, the CDR3 is TGCGCCAGCGCCGGAGCTATGAACACTGAAGCTTTCTTT.